This is a list of T cell receptor beta chains from one sample in a study of blood T cell repertoires in COVID-19. Some clones are missing from TCRdb's copy, which holds only in-frame ones; the method was immunoSEQ multiplex PCR. Of 200,000 to 300,000 clones in the sample, approximately 90% were seen once. Material: PBMCs or T cells enriched from blood (not recorded which). The receptors come from a woman in her twenties or thirties who had recovered from COVID-19. CDR3s include the opening cysteine and the closing phenylalanine or tryptophan. Fields, in order: clone size, J gene, D gene, V gene, CDR3 DNA, CDR3 protein. D genes are given only for firm matches. Clone sizes are given selectively: once, few, many, or a class where the clone is expanded.

- | TRBJ1-2 | - | TRBV28 | TGTGCCAGCAGCGGGGCAGGGGCCTCCGTTAACTATGGCTACACCTTC | CASSGAGASVNYGYTF
- | TRBJ1-2 | - | TRBV20-1 | TGCAGTGCTAGTCAACCCCCTGGTCAGGGCCTATATGGCTACACCTTC | CSASQPPGQGLYGYTF
once | TRBJ1-1 | - | TRBV7-2 | TGTGCCAGCAGCTTAGTACCCGGGGACACTGAAGCTTTCTTT | CASSLVPGDTEAFF
- | TRBJ2-2 | - | TRBV5-6 | TGTGCCAGCAGCTTGGCCGGAGAAACCGGGGAGCTGTTTTTT | CASSLAGETGELFF
- | TRBJ2-1 | - | TRBV2 | TGTGCCAGCAGTGAAACCGGGAGCCCCTACAATGAGCAGTTCTTC | CASSETGSPYNEQFF
- | TRBJ2-6 | - | TRBV28 | TGTGCCAGCATGGTCCCCTCCGGGATCTCTGGGGCCAACGTCCTGACTTTC | CASMVPSGISGANVLTF
- | TRBJ1-2 | - | TRBV28 | TGTGCCAGCAGTCGCGGGGACGGCTATGGCTACACCTTC | CASSRGDGYGYTF
- | TRBJ1-6 | TRBD1 | TRBV5-6 | TGTGCCAGCAGGGAGACAGGGGGCAATTCACCCCTCCACTTT | CASRETGGNSPLHF
- | TRBJ1-2 | - | TRBV5-4 | TGTGCCACCATTTCGGGGGGGGCTGGCTATGGCTACACCTTC | CATISGGAGYGYTF
- | TRBJ2-1 | - | TRBV7-2 | TGTGCCAGCAGCTTGTACAGGATAAATGAGCAGTTCTTC | CASSLYRINEQFF
- | TRBJ2-5 | - | TRBV27 | TGTGCCAGCAGTTTATTCTTCCGCACGCCACAGGGTAACCCGGAGACCCAGTACTTC | CASSLFFRTPQGNPETQYF
- | TRBJ1-3 | - | TRBV5-1 | TGCGCCAGCAGCCTACAGTCTCTCTCTGGAAACACCATATATTTT | CASSLQSLSGNTIYF
- | TRBJ2-7 | - | TRBV30 | TGTGCCTGGAGTGGACAGGGAAGTAGCGGCTTTCCCTACGAGCAGTACTTC | CAWSGQGSSGFPYEQYF
once | TRBJ1-6 | TRBD1 | TRBV9 | TGTGCCAGCAGCCCTCGACAGGGGGCAGGGTCACCCCTCCACTTT | CASSPRQGAGSPLHF
- | TRBJ1-2 | TRBD1 | TRBV6-5 | TGTGCCAGCAGTACTAGACAGGGAGGCTACACCTTC | CASSTRQGGYTF
- | TRBJ1-5 | - | TRBV7-2 | TGTGCCAGCAGCCCAGCGGGGGGGGGACAGCCCCAGCATTTT | CASSPAGGGQPQHF
once | TRBJ1-6 | - | TRBV6-5 | TGTGCCAGCAGTTACTCGCGCCAGGGTTACTCACCCCTCCACTTT | CASSYSRQGYSPLHF
- | TRBJ2-1 | - | TRBV28 | TGTGCCAGCAGATCGGTAGGGAGCAATGAGCAGTTCTTC | CASRSVGSNEQFF
- | TRBJ2-1 | TRBD2 | TRBV11-2 | TGTGCCAGCAGCGTCGGCACCCTAGCGGGGAATGAGCAGTTCTTC | CASSVGTLAGNEQFF
- | TRBJ1-2 | - | TRBV28 | TGTGCCAGCAGTTTAGGGCAGGGGTATGGCTACACCTTC | CASSLGQGYGYTF
- | TRBJ2-1 | - | TRBV7-9 | TGTGCCAGCAGCTGGGAGGAGCAGTTCTTC | CASSWEEQFF
- | TRBJ1-1 | - | TRBV5-1 | TGCGCCAGCAGCCGCTGGAGGTTCGCTGAAGCTTTCTTT | CASSRWRFAEAFF
- | TRBJ1-5 | - | TRBV2 | TGTGCCAGCAGTGGAGGGAACAATCAGCCCCAGCATTTT | CASSGGNNQPQHF
few | TRBJ1-5 | - | TRBV7-6 | TGTGCCAGCAGCTTAGACACAGGCCTTAGCAATCAGCCCCAGCATTTT | CASSLDTGLSNQPQHF
- | TRBJ2-2 | - | TRBV5-6 | TGTGCCAGTAGCTTGGCCAATCGGGACATTCTCACCGGGGAGCTGTTTTTT | CASSLANRDILTGELFF
- | TRBJ1-2 | - | TRBV30 | TGTGCCTGGAGTGTAGGAGGGAGCTATGGCTACACCTTC | CAWSVGGSYGYTF
- | TRBJ2-4 | - | TRBV25-1 | TGTGCCAGCAGTGAATCTGTTTGGTACTTC | CASSESVWYF
- | TRBJ1-1 | - | TRBV7-2 | TGTGCCAGCAGCTTAGTCGTTAGGAACACTGAAGCTTTCTTT | CASSLVVRNTEAFF
- | TRBJ2-5 | - | TRBV18 | TGTGCCAGCTCACCACGGCAACAGCTAAGTCTCCAAGAGACCCAGTACTTC | CASSPRQQLSLQETQYF
- | TRBJ2-7 | - | TRBV5-1 | TGCGCCAGCAGCTTCACCCGGGACAAAGGCTACGAGCAGTACTTC | CASSFTRDKGYEQYF
- | TRBJ1-5 | - | TRBV7-8 | TGTGCCAGCAGCTTAGCCGAGTTGCGTAACAATCAGCCCCAGCATTTT | CASSLAELRNNQPQHF
- | TRBJ1-1 | - | TRBV5-4 | TGTGCCAGCAGCTTGGTAGGGAGCACTGAAGCTTTCTTT | CASSLVGSTEAFF
- | TRBJ1-2 | TRBD1 | TRBV24-1 | TGTGCCACCAGTGATCCGGGACAGCCCTATGGCTACACCTTC | CATSDPGQPYGYTF
- | TRBJ1-1 | - | TRBV28 | TGTGCCAGCAGTTTTGAGGGGCAGGGGCAAGCCAAAGCTTTCTTT | CASSFEGQGQAKAFF
- | TRBJ2-2 | TRBD1 | TRBV14 | TGTGCCAGCAGCCAATTACCCGGACAGGTCTACACCGGGGAGCTGTTTTTT | CASSQLPGQVYTGELFF
few | TRBJ2-7 | TRBD2 | TRBV19 | TGTGCCAGTCGTCGGGACGGATCTAGCGGGGGGGCGCAGTACTTC | CASRRDGSSGGAQYF
- | TRBJ1-3 | - | TRBV30 | TGTGCCTGGAGTACAGGCCTCTCTGGAAACACCATATATTTT | CAWSTGLSGNTIYF
- | TRBJ2-1 | - | TRBV4-3 | TGCGCCAGCAGCCAAGATCGGAGGGTAGGGTCCAATGAGCAGTTCTTC | CASSQDRRVGSNEQFF
- | TRBJ2-1 | - | TRBV28 | TGTGCCAGCAGTTTAGAGACTGCTTTGGAGAATGAGCAGTTCTTC | CASSLETALENEQFF
- | TRBJ2-1 | TRBD2 | TRBV2 | TGTGCCAGCAGCCCCCGCACTAGCGGAACCCATGAGCAGTTCTTC | CASSPRTSGTHEQFF
- | TRBJ2-3 | TRBD1 | TRBV10-3 | TGTGCCATCAGTGACTCGGGACAGTTCTTCACAGATACGCAGTATTTT | CAISDSGQFFTDTQYF
once | TRBJ2-1 | TRBD2 | TRBV7-9 | TGTGCCAGCAGTTCAACTAGCGCCTCCTACAATGAGCAGTTCTTC | CASSSTSASYNEQFF
few | TRBJ2-1 | - | TRBV19 | TGTGCCAGTAGTACAGACGGGTTGTCCTACAATGAGCAGTTCTTC | CASSTDGLSYNEQFF
- | TRBJ1-1 | - | TRBV4-2 | TGTGCCAGCAGCCAAGCTCGGGGGGTGGGAGCTTTCTTT | CASSQARGVGAFF
- | TRBJ2-7 | TRBD2 | TRBV7-3 | TGTGCCAGCAGCTTTATCGAGCGGGAGAGACACGAGCAGTACTTC | CASSFIERERHEQYF
- | TRBJ1-2 | - | TRBV29-1 | TGCAGCGCCGAACAGGGTCGGGGCTACACCTTC | CSAEQGRGYTF
- | TRBJ2-7 | - | TRBV7-8 | TGTGCCAGCAGCTTGGGTTGGGGGCGCCAAGCCTACGAGCAGTACTTC | CASSLGWGRQAYEQYF
few | TRBJ1-3 | TRBD1 | TRBV10-1 | TGCGCCAGCATTACCGGGACAGGGGGCCCAGAGAACTCTGGAAACACCATATATTTT | CASITGTGGPENSGNTIYF
once | TRBJ2-2 | - | TRBV5-1 | TGCGCCAGCAGCACGGTTGGGGAGCTGTTTTTT | CASSTVGELFF
- | TRBJ1-2 | - | TRBV6-5 | TGTGCCAGCAGTTACACCAGGGTATCGGGTGGCTACACCTTC | CASSYTRVSGGYTF
- | TRBJ2-3 | TRBD1 | TRBV24-1 | TGTGCCACCAGCATTCCAGGGGGCGAAGAGTATTTT | CATSIPGGEEYF
- | TRBJ1-2 | - | TRBV9 | TGTGCCAGCAGCGTAGAGGCAGGGGAAGGCTACACCTTC | CASSVEAGEGYTF
- | TRBJ1-1 | - | TRBV7-9 | TGTGCCAGCAGCTTAGGACAGTCTGACACTGAAGCTTTCTTT | CASSLGQSDTEAFF
- | TRBJ2-3 | TRBD2 | TRBV19 | TGTGCCAGTAGTGCTAGCGGGACCCCACCCCCGGATACGCAGTATTTT | CASSASGTPPPDTQYF
- | TRBJ1-1 | TRBD1 | TRBV5-1 | TGCGCCTGGCCCCAGGGGGCGTCCACTGAAGCTTTCTTT | CAWPQGASTEAFF
- | TRBJ2-1 | TRBD2 | TRBV15 | TGTGCCACCAGCACGACGACTAGCGGTGGCGATGAGCAGTTCTTC | CATSTTTSGGDEQFF